The source of this TCR beta chain is a study of cytomegalovirus exposure and HLA in healthy donors. Participants comprised healthy donors of bone marrow. The PCR contained 60 Vbeta and 13 Jbeta primers. Sequencing used immunoSEQ multiplex PCR; TCRdb keeps in-frame clones, though not all of them. The sample contains roughly 190,000 clones, approximately 65% of which appear only once. This CDR3 comprises 19 residues. V was cut by 0 bases and J by 0 bases, with 18 bases left in between. In germline, CDR1 is SGHVS, CDR2 FQNEAQ. This clone was detected a few times. Its matching antigen is unknown. Study-level points and caveats: Fewer N-insertions than the 666-donor mean were reportedly shown by an Asian-associated ancestry cluster in a later analysis. HLA restriction was apparent for most CMV-associated TCR beta chains in a later analysis.

The receptor's source is a man in his forties in good health and CMV-seronegative. The specimen sequenced was PBMCs. The chain carries TRBV7-8 and TRBJ1-5; D uncertain. The CDR3 bases are TGTGCCAGCAGCTTAGCCCCCTTTAGTCTAGACCATAGCAATCAGCCCCAGCATTTT. It is translated as CASSLAPFSLDHSNQPQHF.